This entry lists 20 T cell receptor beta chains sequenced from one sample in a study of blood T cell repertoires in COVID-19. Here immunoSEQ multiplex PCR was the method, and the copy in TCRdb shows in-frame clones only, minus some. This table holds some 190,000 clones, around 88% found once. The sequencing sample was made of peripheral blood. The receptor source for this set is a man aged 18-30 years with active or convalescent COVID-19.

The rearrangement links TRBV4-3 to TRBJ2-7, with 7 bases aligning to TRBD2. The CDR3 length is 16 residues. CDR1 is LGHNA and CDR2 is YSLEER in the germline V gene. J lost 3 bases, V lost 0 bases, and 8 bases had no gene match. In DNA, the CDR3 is TGCGCCAGCAGCCAAGACGGTCGGCGGGGGTTCTACGAGCAGTACTTC. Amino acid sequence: CASSQDGRRGFYEQYF.

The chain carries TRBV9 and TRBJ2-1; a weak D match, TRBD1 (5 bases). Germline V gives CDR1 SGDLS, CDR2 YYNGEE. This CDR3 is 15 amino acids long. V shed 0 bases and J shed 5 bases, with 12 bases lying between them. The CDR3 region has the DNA TGTGCCAGCAGCGTAGCTAGTAGGGGAAACAATGAGCAGTTCTTC. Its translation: CASSVASRGNNEQFF.

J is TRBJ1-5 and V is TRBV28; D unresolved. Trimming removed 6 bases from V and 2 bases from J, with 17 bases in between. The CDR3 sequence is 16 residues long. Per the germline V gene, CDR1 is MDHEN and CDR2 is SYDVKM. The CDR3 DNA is TGTGCCAGCAGCCCCAATAGCCCCGGGGGCAATCAGCCCCAGCATTTT. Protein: CASSPNSPGGNQPQHF.

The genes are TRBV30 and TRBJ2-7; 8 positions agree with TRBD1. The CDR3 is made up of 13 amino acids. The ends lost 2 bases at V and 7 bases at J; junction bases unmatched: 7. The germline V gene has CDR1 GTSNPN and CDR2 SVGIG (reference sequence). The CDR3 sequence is CAWSKQGEGEQYF. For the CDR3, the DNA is TGTGCCTGGAGTAAACAGGGGGAAGGGGAGCAGTACTTC.

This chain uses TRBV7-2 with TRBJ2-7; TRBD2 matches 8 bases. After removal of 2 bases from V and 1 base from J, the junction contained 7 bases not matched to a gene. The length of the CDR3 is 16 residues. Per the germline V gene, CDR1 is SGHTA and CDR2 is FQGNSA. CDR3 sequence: CASSLLGPSGSYEQYF. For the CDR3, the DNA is TGTGCCAGCAGCTTACTTGGGCCTAGCGGGTCCTACGAGCAGTACTTC.

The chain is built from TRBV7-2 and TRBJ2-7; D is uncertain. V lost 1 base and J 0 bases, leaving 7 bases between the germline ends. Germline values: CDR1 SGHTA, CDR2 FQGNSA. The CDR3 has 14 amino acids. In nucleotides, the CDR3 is TGTGCCAGCAGCTTAGTCGCTAGCTCCTACGAGCAGTACTTC. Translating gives CASSLVASSYEQYF.

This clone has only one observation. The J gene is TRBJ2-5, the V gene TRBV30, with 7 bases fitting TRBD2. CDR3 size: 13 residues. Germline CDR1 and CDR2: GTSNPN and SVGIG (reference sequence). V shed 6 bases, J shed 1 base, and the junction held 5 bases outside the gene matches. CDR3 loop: CACSSGIQETQYF. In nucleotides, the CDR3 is TGTGCCTGCTCAAGCGGGATCCAAGAGACCCAGTACTTC.

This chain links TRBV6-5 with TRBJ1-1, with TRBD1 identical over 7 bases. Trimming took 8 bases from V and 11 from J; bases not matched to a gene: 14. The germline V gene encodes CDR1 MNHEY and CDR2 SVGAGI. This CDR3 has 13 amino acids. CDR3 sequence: CASSHPKTGSAFF. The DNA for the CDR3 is TGTGCCAGCTCACACCCTAAGACAGGGTCGGCTTTCTTT.

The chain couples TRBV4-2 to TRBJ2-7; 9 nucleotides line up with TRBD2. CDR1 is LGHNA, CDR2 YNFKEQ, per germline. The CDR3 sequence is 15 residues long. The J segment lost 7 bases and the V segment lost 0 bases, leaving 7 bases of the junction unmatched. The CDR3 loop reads CASSQDNGLAWEQYF. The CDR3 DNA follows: TGTGCCAGCAGCCAAGATAATGGACTAGCGTGGGAGCAGTACTTC.

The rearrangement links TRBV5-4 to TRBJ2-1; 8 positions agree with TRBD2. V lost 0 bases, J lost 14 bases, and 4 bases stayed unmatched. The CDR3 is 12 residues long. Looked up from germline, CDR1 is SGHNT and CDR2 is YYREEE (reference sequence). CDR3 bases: TGTGCCAGCAGCTTGGACGGTAGCGGGGAGTTCTTC. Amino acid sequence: CASSLDGSGEFF.

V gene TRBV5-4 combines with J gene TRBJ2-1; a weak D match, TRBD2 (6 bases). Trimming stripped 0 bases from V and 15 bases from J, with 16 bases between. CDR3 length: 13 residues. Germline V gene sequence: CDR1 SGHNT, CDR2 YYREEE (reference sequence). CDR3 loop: CASSLAVSAEGFF. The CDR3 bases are TGTGCCAGCAGCTTGGCCGTATCAGCGGAGGGGTTCTTC.

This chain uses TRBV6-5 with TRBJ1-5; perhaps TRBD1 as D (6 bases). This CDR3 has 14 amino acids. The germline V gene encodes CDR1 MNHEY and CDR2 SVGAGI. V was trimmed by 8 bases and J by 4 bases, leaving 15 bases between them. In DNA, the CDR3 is TGTGCCAGCTTTGACAGGCAGAGGAATCAGCCCCAGCATTTT. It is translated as CASFDRQRNQPQHF.

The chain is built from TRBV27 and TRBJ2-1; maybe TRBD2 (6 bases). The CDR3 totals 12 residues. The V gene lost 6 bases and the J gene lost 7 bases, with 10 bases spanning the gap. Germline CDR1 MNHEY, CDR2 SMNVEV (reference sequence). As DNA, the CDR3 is TGTGCCAGCAGAGGAGGGGTGAATGAGCAGTTCTTC. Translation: CASRGGVNEQFF.

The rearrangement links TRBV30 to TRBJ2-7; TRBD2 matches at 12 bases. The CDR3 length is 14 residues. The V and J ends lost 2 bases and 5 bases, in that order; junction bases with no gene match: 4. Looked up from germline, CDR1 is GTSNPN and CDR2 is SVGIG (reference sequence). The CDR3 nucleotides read TGTGCCTGGAGTACCGGACTAGCGGGGAACGAGCAGTACTTC. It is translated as CAWSTGLAGNEQYF.

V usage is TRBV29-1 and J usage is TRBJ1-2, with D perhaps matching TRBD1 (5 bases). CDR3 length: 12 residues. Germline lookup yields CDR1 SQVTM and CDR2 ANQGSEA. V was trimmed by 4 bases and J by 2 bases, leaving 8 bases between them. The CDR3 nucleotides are TGCAGCGTTGTTCGGGGGAACTATGGCTACACCTTC. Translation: CSVVRGNYGYTF.

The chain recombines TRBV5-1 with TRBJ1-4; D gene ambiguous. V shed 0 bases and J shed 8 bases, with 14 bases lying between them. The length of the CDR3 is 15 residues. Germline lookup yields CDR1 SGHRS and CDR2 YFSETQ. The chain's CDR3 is CASSLAGEVSEKLFF. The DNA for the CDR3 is TGCGCCAGCAGCTTGGCCGGGGAGGTCAGCGAAAAACTGTTTTTT.

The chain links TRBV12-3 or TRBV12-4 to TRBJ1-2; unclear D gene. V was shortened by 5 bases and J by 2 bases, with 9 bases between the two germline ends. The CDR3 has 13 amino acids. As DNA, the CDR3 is TGTGCCAGCAGTAGTACACCGAACTATGGCTACACCTTC. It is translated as CASSSTPNYGYTF.

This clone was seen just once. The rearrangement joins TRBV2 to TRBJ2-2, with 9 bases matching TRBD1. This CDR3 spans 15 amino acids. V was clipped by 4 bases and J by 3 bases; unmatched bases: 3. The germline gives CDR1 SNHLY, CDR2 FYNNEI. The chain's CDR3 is CASSAGTGYTGELFF. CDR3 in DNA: TGTGCCAGCAGTGCCGGGACAGGGTACACCGGGGAGCTGTTTTTT.

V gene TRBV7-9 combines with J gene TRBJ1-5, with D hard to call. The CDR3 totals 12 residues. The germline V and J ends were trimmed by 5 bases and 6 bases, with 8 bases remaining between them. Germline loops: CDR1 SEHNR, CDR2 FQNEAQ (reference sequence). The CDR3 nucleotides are TGTGCCAGCAGCGGCAGTCTTCAGCCCCAGCATTTT. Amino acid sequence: CASSGSLQPQHF.

CDR3 bases: TGTGCCAGCAGGAGCGGGGTGAACACCGGGGAGCTGTTTTTT. Its protein is CASRSGVNTGELFF. The J gene is TRBJ2-2, the V gene TRBV6-5; TRBD2 matches at 7 bases. V was pared by 6 bases and J by 1 base, with 2 bases of the junction left unmatched. The germline CDR1 and CDR2 sequences are MNHEY and SVGAGI. The length of the CDR3 is 14 residues.